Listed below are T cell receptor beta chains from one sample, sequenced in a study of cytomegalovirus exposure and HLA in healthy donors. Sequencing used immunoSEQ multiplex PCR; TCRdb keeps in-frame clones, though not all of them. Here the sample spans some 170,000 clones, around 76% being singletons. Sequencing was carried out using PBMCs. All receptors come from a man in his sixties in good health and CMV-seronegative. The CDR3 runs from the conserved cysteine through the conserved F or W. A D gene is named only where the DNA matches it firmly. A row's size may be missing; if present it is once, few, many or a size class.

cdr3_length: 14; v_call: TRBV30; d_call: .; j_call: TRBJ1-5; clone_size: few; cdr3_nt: TGTGCCTGGAGTAAGGATGGGGCCGATCAGCCCCAGCATTTT; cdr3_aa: CAWSKDGADQPQHF
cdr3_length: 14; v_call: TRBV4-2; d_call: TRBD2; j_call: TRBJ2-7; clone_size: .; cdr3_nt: TGTGCCAGCAGCCCTGGAGCGGGGTCCTACGAGCAGTACTTC; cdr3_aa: CASSPGAGSYEQYF
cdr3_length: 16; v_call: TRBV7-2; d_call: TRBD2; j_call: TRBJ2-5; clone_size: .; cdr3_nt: TGTGCCAGCAGCTCGGGACTAGCGGTGACACAAGAGACCCAGTACTTC; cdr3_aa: CASSSGLAVTQETQYF
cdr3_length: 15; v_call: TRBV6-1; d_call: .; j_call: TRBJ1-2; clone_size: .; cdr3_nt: TGTGCCAGCAGTGAAATCCCCGGGCAGGGAGGTGGCTACACCTTC; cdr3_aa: CASSEIPGQGGGYTF
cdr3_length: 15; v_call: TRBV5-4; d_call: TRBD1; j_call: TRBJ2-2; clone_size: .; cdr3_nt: TGTGCCAGCAGGGCAGGGGGCTTGAACACCGGGGAGCTGTTTTTT; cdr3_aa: CASRAGGLNTGELFF
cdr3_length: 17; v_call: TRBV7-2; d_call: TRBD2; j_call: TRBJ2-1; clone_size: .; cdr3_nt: TGTGCCAGCAGCTTAGCGCTAGCGGGAGGATGGAGGAATGAGCAGTTCTTC; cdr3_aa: CASSLALAGGWRNEQFF
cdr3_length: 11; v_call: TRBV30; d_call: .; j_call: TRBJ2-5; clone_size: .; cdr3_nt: TGTGCCTGGACTAGCCTGAAGACCCAGTACTTC; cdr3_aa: CAWTSLKTQYF
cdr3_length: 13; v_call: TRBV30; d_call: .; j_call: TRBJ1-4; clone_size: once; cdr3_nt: TGTGCCTGGAGCCACGGGAGTAATGAAAAACTGTTTTTT; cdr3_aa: CAWSHGSNEKLFF
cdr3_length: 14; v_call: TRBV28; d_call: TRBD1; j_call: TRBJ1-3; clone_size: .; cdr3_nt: TGTGCCAGCAGTCCCCGGACAGGGGGAAACACCATATATTTT; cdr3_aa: CASSPRTGGNTIYF
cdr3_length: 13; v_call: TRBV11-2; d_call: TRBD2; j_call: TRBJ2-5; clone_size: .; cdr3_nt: TGTGCCAGCAGCTTTAGGGAGGGGGAGACCCAGTACTTC; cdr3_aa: CASSFREGETQYF
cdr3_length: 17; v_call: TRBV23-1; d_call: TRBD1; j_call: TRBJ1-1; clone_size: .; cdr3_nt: TGCGCCAGCAGTCAACCGACCTGGGACAGGAGGAACACTGAAGCTTTCTTT; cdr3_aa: CASSQPTWDRRNTEAFF
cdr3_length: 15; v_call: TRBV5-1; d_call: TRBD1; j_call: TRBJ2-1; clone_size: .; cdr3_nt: TGCGCCAGCAGCTTGGGACAGGGGGAATTCAATGAGCAGTTCTTC; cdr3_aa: CASSLGQGEFNEQFF
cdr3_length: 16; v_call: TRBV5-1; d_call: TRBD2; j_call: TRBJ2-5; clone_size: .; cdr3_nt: TGCGCCAGCAGCTTGACTATAGCGGGGGTCAGGGAGACCCAGTACTTC; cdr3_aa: CASSLTIAGVRETQYF
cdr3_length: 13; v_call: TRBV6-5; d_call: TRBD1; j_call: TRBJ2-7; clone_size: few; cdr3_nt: TGTGCCAGCAGGCCAGGACAGGGCTACGAGCAGTACTTC; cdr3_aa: CASRPGQGYEQYF
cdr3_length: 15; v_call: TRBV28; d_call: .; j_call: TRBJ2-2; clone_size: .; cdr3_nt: TGTGCCAGCACCTTGGGCAGGGCTAAGGCCGGGGAGCTGTTTTTT; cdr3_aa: CASTLGRAKAGELFF
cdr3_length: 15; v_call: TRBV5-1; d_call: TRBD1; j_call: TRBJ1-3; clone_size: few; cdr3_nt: TGCGCCAGCAGCTTGGAGGGGGCCTCTGGAAACACCATATATTTT; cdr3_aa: CASSLEGASGNTIYF
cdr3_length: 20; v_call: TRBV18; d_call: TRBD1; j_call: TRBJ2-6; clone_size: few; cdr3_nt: TGTGCCAGCTCACCAAATTCCCGGGGACAGGGGGCAGCTGGGGCCAACGTCCTGACTTTC; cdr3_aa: CASSPNSRGQGAAGANVLTF
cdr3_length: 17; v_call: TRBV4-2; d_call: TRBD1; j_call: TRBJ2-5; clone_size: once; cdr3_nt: TGTGCCAGCAGCCGACGTTCACAGGGGGCAGAAGGGGAGACCCAGTACTTC; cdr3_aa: CASSRRSQGAEGETQYF
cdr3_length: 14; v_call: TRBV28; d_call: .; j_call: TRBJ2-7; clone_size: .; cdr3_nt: TGTGCCAGCAGCACCCCAGGCCAGGTCTACGAGCAGTACTTC; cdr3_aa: CASSTPGQVYEQYF
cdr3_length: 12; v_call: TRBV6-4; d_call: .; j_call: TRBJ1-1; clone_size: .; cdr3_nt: TGTGCCAGCAGGGGACAAGACACTGAAGCTTTCTTT; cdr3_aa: CASRGQDTEAFF
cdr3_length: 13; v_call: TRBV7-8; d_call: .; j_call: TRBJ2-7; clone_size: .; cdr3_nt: TGTGCCAGCAGCTTAGTACAATTTTACGAGCAGTACTTC; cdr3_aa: CASSLVQFYEQYF
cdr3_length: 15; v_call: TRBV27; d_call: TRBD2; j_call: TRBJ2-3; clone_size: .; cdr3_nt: TGTGCCAGCAGTACCGTAGCGGGAGGGACAGATACGCAGTATTTT; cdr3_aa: CASSTVAGGTDTQYF
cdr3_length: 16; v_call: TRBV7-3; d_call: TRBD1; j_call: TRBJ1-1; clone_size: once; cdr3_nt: TGTGCCAGCAGCTTCGTGGCAGGGGGCGCGGGCACTGAAGCTTTCTTT; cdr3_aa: CASSFVAGGAGTEAFF
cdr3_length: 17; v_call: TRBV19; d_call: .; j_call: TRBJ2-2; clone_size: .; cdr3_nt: TGTGCCAGTAGTATAGGATGGCTGGGGCGAAACACCGGGGAGCTGTTTTTT; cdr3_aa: CASSIGWLGRNTGELFF
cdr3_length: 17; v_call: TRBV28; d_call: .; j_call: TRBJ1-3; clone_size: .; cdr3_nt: TGTGCCAGCAGTTCTCCCTCTAATGTTGCAGGGAGAAACACCATATATTTT; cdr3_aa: CASSSPSNVAGRNTIYF
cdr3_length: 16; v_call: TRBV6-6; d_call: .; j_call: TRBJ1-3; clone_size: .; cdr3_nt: TGTGCCAGCAGTCCAGACGGAGTAGACTCTGGAAACACCATATATTTT; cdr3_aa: CASSPDGVDSGNTIYF
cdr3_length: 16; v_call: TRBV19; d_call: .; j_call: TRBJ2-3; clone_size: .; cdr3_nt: TGTGCCAGTAGCCCTCCGGCTAGTACGAGCACAGATACGCAGTATTTT; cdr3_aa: CASSPPASTSTDTQYF
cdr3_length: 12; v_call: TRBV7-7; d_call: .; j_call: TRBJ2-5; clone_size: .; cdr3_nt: TGTGCCAGTGGGGGACTCCAAGAGACCCAGTACTTC; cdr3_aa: CASGGLQETQYF
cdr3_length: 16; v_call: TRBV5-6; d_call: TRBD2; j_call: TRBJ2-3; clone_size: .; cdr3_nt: TGTGCCAGCAGTCCGGTAGCGGGAGTTAGCACAGATACGCAGTATTTT; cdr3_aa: CASSPVAGVSTDTQYF